The present TCR beta chain was sequenced within a study of T cell responses to AZD1222 COVID-19 vaccine. Of note for this clone: Its antigen remains unknown.

The table came from immunoSEQ multiplex PCR; TCRdb's copy has only in-frame clones and leaves some out. This table holds 95,000 to 110,000 clones, 90% found once. The CDR3 contains 15 residues. Per the germline V gene, CDR1 is SGHTA and CDR2 is FQGNSA. V was pared by 3 bases and J by 9 bases, with 18 bases between. Study-wide findings and caveats: Females made up more of the donors, who were largely white British, and clonal diversity may have come out too low.

The TCR sequence derives from an adult in good health. The sample here was peripheral blood, taken on day 0 of AZD1222 vaccination. J is TRBJ1-5 and V is TRBV7-2; a weak D match, TRBD1 (6 bases). CDR3 in amino acids: CASSLGRMEQGPQHF. The CDR3 bases are TGTGCCAGCAGCTTGGGACGGATGGAACAGGGGCCCCAGCATTTT.